This T cell receptor beta chain was sequenced for a study of technical replicates of blood from a few donors. With 1 base clipped from V and 4 bases from J, the junction kept 4 bases outside the gene matches. Germline V gene data show CDR1 as SNHLY and CDR2 as FYNNEI. CDR3 size: 15 residues. Assay used: immunoSEQ multiplex PCR; TCRdb lists only in-frame clones, some missing. The data show roughly 68,000 clones, around 86% seen once. What was sequenced was PBMCs. The TCR comes from a human donor in good health. Some clones in this sample may be carry-over from other donors' samples. This chain connects TRBV2 to TRBJ2-7; 10 bases agree with TRBD2. In DNA, the CDR3 is TGTGCCAGCAGTGAAGAAGCGGGAGGGCCATACGAGCAGTACTTC. This sequence encodes CASSEEAGGPYEQYF.